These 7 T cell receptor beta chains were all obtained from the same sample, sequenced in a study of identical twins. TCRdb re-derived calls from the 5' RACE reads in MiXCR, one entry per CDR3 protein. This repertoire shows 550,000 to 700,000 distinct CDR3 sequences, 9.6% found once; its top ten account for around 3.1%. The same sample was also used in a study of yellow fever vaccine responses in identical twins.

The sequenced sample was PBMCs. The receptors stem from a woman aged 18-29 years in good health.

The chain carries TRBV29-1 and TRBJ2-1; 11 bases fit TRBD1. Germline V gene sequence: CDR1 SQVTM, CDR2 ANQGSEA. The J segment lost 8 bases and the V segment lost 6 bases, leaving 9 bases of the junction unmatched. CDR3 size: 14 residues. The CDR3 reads CSVWGQGELDEQFF. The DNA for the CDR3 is TGCAGCGTATGGGGACAGGGGGAGTTGGATGAGCAGTTCTTC.

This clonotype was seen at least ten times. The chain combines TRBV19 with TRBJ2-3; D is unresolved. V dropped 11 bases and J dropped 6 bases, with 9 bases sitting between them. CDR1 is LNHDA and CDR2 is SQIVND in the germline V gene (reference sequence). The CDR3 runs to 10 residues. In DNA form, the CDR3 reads TGTGCCGCGTGGTTTGATACGCAGTATTTT. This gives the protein CAAWFDTQYF.

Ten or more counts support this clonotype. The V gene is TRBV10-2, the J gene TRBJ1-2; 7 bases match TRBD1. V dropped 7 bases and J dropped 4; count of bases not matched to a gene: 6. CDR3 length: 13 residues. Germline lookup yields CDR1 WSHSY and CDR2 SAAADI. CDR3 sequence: CASKTGTAYGYTF. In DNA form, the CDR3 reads TGCGCCAGCAAGACAGGGACAGCCTATGGCTACACCTTC.

The CDR3, as DNA: TGTGCCAGCAGTGATAACGTCACCAAAGAGACCCAGTACTTC. Translating gives CASSDNVTKETQYF. This sequence joins TRBV25-1 and TRBJ2-5; unclear D gene. The germline V and J ends were trimmed by 3 bases and 3 bases, with 11 bases remaining between them. CDR3 size: 14 residues. Looked up from germline, CDR1 is MGHDK and CDR2 is SYGVNS.

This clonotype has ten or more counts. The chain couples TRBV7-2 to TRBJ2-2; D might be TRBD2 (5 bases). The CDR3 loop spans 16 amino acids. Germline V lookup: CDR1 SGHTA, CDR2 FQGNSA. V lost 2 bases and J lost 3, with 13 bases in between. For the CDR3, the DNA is TGTGCCAGCAGCTTATTGAGGGCTTCGGACACCGGGGAGCTGTTTTTT. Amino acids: CASSLLRASDTGELFF.

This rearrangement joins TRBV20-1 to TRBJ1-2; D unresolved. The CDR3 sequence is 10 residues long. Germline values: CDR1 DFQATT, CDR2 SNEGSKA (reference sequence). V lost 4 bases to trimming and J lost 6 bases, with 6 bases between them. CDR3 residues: CSATENGYTF. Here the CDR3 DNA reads TGCAGTGCTACAGAGAATGGCTACACCTTC.

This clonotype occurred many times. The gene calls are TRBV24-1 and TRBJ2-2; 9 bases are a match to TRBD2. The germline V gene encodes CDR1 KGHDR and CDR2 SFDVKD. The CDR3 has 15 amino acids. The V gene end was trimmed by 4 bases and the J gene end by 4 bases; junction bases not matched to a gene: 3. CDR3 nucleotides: TGTGCCACCAGTGACCCGACTAGCGGCACCGGGGAGCTGTTTTTT. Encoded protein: CATSDPTSGTGELFF.